This T cell receptor (beta chain) was sequenced in a study of human T cells and chemical hapten exposure. Study observations and caveats: Counts of TCRs above 1 in 1000 frequency stayed unchanged with DPC sensitization.

The library attached unique molecular identifiers to individual cDNA molecules. In the source study's methods: From approximately 20,000 to 700,000 TCRs were found per sample, with a median of about 96,000. TCRdb reanalysed the RACE reads using MiXCR and keeps one entry per CDR3 protein. The V and J calls and clone size come from TCRdb's table, not from the authors' own analysis. The repertoire includes tens of thousands of distinct CDR3 sequences, about 8.7% of them detected once, and approximately 1.5% sits in the top ten. Per the germline V gene, CDR1 is GTSNPN and CDR2 is SVGIG (reference sequence). The CDR3 totals 13 residues. This sample's time point: healthy volunteer bleed at 6 weeks. Whole blood, unfractionated, served as the material for total RNA extraction. In regard to this clonotype: Its antigen is still unknown.

The source material was whole blood. The sequence derives from a male donor in good health. Some clones in this sample may be carry-over from other donors' samples. V gene TRBV30 combines with J gene TRBJ1-1; 9 bases match TRBD1. Written as DNA, the CDR3 is TGTGCGCAGGGGACAGGGATGAACACTGAAGCTTTCTTT. Translation gives CAQGTGMNTEAFF.